What follows are 7 T cell receptor beta chains derived from one specimen sequenced in a study of CD8 T cells in ankylosing spondylitis. Study-wide results and caveats: Seemingly distinctive of ankylosing spondylitis blood was a TCR beta motif formed by eight highly homologous variants.

TCRdb redid the calling of the 5' RACE reads with MiXCR, one entry per CDR3 protein. The table shows 250,000 to 350,000 distinct CDR3 sequences, with approximately 8% occurring only once. These receptors lack a known antigen. Sequences were obtained from blood, either unsorted or a sorted T cell fraction (not recorded which). Every receptor here comes from a male donor with ankylosing spondylitis.

This chain joins TRBV20-1 and TRBJ2-3, with a weak D call TRBD1 (6 bases). V lost 5 bases and J lost 5, with 23 bases in between. Germline CDR1 and CDR2: DFQATT and SNEGSKA (reference sequence). This CDR3 is 16 amino acids long. The CDR3 here is CSAHPWGRSLGDTQYF. The CDR3 bases are TGCAGTGCTCACCCCTGGGGGCGGTCCTTGGGAGATACGCAGTATTTT.

This chain's CDR3 is CAISGRDPYYNEQFF. CDR3 nucleotides: TGTGCCATCAGTGGAAGGGACCCATACTACAATGAGCAGTTCTTC. The genes are TRBV10-3 and TRBJ2-1, with D perhaps given as TRBD1 or TRBD2 (5 bases each). Trimming left V 4 bases short and J 3 bases short, with 13 bases between. The CDR3 covers 15 residues. CDR1 and CDR2 (germline): ENHRY, SYGVKD.

This clonotype was seen repeatedly, ten times or more. The chain couples TRBV4-1 to TRBJ2-2; TRBD2 agrees at 13 bases. The CDR3 covers 17 residues. CDR1 is MGHRA and CDR2 is YSYEKL in the germline V gene. Trimming cost V 4 bases and J 3 bases; bases outside gene matches: 5. This CDR3 is CASSLLAGGPYTGELFF. DNA for the CDR3: TGCGCCAGCAGCCTACTAGCGGGAGGGCCTTACACCGGGGAGCTGTTTTTT.

This clonotype has at least ten counts. The chain is built from TRBV11-2 and TRBJ2-1, with D uncertain. Germline loops: CDR1 SGHAT, CDR2 FQNNGV. The V and J ends lost 3 bases and 7 bases respectively, with 7 bases between them. This CDR3 spans 12 amino acids. CDR3 nucleotide sequence: TGTGCCAGCAGCTTGGGGAAGAATGAGCAGTTCTTC. The encoded protein is CASSLGKNEQFF.

There are a few counts of this clonotype. The chain joins TRBV7-2 to TRBJ2-1, with 7 bases that match TRBD1. Germline values: CDR1 SGHTA, CDR2 FQGNSA. The V segment lost 8 bases and the J segment 6 bases; nucleotides outside the gene matches: 7. This CDR3 region has 13 residues. This chain's CDR3 is CASGRQGFNEQFF. The CDR3 DNA reads as TGTGCCAGCGGGCGACAGGGTTTCAATGAGCAGTTCTTC.

This clonotype has just a few counts. This rearrangement joins TRBV2 to TRBJ1-2; TRBD1 matches at 8 bases. Germline V lookup: CDR1 SNHLY, CDR2 FYNNEI. The J segment lost 7 bases and the V segment lost 4 bases, leaving 5 bases of the junction unmatched. The CDR3 totals 13 residues. The CDR3 is CASSADRGGGYTF. The CDR3, as DNA: TGTGCCAGCAGTGCCGACAGGGGCGGTGGCTACACCTTC.

As to this clonotype: At one end the junction does not follow the germline gene, possibly because of a read error. The chain combines TRBV9 with TRBJ1-6; D gene unclear. The CDR3 is 17 amino acids. Per germline, CDR1 SGDLS and CDR2 YYNGEE. CDR3 sequence (DNA): TGTGCCAGCAGCGTAGGAGGCGGGAGTTCCTTTAATTCACCCCTCCACTTT. Its translation is CASSVGGGSSFNSPLHF.